The present TCR beta chain was sequenced within a study of shared clonotypes between healthy human individuals. As for the study in general: Each donor contributed plates that comprised three CD4 naive, three CD4 memory, two CD8 naive and one CD8 memory. Study-level results: Memory subsets generally showed smaller estimated richness than naive subsets did. Represented diversity, genetic and exposure-history alike, was limited by few donors.

Naive CD8 cells comprised CD45RO-negative, CCR7-positively selected cells, excluding terminally differentiated effector memory CD45RA+ cells. At a deep level, the assay was run. Assay: immunoSEQ multiplex PCR; the TCRdb copy retains only in-frame clones and omits some. The table has roughly 590,000 clones, about 95% seen once. To note about this clone: What it recognizes is unknown.

The germline V gene encodes CDR1 MNHEY and CDR2 SMNVEV (reference sequence). This CDR3 contains 16 residues. The chain has TRBV27 and TRBJ2-5; 9 bases map to TRBD1. TRBJ2-7 matches the DNA end more closely, so the J call is doubtful. The sequence was obtained from a woman aged 25-40 years in good health. The specimen sequenced was naive CD8+ T cells sorted from blood. CDR3 sequence: CASSLLYGTGHGEQYF. CDR3 nucleotides: TGTGCCAGCAGTTTACTTTACGGGACAGGGCACGGCGAGCAGTACTTC.